Listed here are 12 T cell receptor beta chains from one sample, sequenced in a study of high-grade serous ovarian cancer treatment subgroups. Tumor samples were obtained before definitive surgery or chemotherapy. Clones were sequenced by immunoSEQ multiplex PCR, and TCRdb holds only the in-frame ones, with some missing. This sample carries some 3,000 clones, roughly 72% of them seen once, and the ten largest clones take 10% to 15%. Material for sequencing was tumor tissue. The receptors originated from a human donor with high-grade serous ovarian cancer.

J is TRBJ1-1 and V is TRBV7-2; D remains ambiguous. CDR3 size: 15 residues. Germline loops: CDR1 SGHTA, CDR2 FQGNSA. V lost 1 base and J lost 1, with 10 bases in between. In DNA, the CDR3 is TGTGCCAGCAGCTTAGAGTTATCCCGGAACACTGAAGCTTTCTTT. Protein sequence: CASSLELSRNTEAFF.

The CDR3 here is CASSKQGAAKNIQYF. DNA for the CDR3: TGTGCCAGCAGCAAACAGGGGGCGGCCAAAAACATTCAGTACTTC. V is TRBV7-8 and J is TRBJ2-4, with 9 bases identical to TRBD1. From germline, CDR1 is SGHVS and CDR2 FQNEAQ. Trimming at V came to 5 bases and at J to 1 base, leaving 3 bases not matched to a gene. There are 15 residues in the CDR3. Looking up the rest from reference TRBV7-8 and TRBJ2-4 gives the full variable domain: GAGVSQSPRYKVAKRGQDVALRCDPISGHVSLFWYQQALGQGPEFLTYFQNEAQLDKSGLPSDRFFAERPEGSVSTLKIQRTQQEDSAVYLCASSKQGAAKNIQYFGAGTRLSVL.

This chain's CDR3 is CASSLAGLNQPQHF. CDR3 nucleotide sequence: TGTGCCAGCAGCTTAGCAGGACTCAATCAGCCCCAGCATTTT. The chain has TRBV7-2 and TRBJ1-5, with no clear D. This CDR3 is 14 amino acids long. V was shortened by 0 bases and J by 3 bases, with 6 bases between the two germline ends. Germline-derived CDR1 and CDR2 are SGHTA and FQGNSA. The full variable domain, rest sourced from reference TRBV7-2 and TRBJ1-5, is GAGVSQSPSNKVTEKGKDVELRCDPISGHTALYWYRQSLGQGLEFLIYFQGNSAPDKSGLPSDRFSAERTGGSVSTLTIQRTQQEDSAVYLCASSLAGLNQPQHFGDGTRLSIL.

The rearrangement uses TRBV7-2 and TRBJ2-2; TRBD1 aligns across 7 bases. The V and J ends lost 5 bases and 5 bases, in that order; junction bases with no gene match: 2. The CDR3 runs 13 residues. Germline V gene lookup returns CDR1 SGHTA and CDR2 FQGNSA. The CDR3 DNA is TGTGCCAGCAGCCGACAGGGAACCGGGGAGCTGTTTTTT. Translation: CASSRQGTGELFF. The full variable domain, rest sourced from reference TRBV7-2 and TRBJ2-2, is GAGVSQSPSNKVTEKGKDVELRCDPISGHTALYWYRQSLGQGLEFLIYFQGNSAPDKSGLPSDRFSAERTGGSVSTLTIQRTQQEDSAVYLCASSRQGTGELFFGEGSRLTVL.

V is TRBV9 and J is TRBJ1-6; 8 bases are a match to TRBD1. The ends lost 0 bases at V and 3 bases at J; junction bases unmatched: 2. Germline V lookup: CDR1 SGDLS, CDR2 YYNGEE. The CDR3 consists of 16 residues. This CDR3 is CASSVEGTGYNSPLHF. CDR3 bases: TGTGCCAGCAGCGTAGAAGGGACAGGCTATAATTCACCCCTCCACTTT.

V gene TRBV4-3 combines with J gene TRBJ1-6; no clear D gene. This CDR3 has 14 residues. From germline, CDR1 is LGHNA and CDR2 YSLEER. Trimming cost V 1 base and J 7 bases, with 8 bases left between them. DNA of the CDR3: TGCGCCAGCAGCCAAGGGCGGCTGAATTCACCCCTCCACTTT. As protein: CASSQGRLNSPLHF.

The V gene is TRBV6-5, the J gene TRBJ2-5; D unclear. TRBJ2-7 matches the DNA end more closely, so the J call is doubtful. CDR1 and CDR2 from the germline V gene are MNHEY and SVGAGI. The CDR3 covers 11 residues. The CDR3 region is CASRLHGEQYF. The CDR3 bases are TGTGCCAGCAGGCTGCATGGCGAGCAGTACTTC.

The V gene is TRBV5-5, the J gene TRBJ1-2; no definite D call. The CDR3 is made up of 12 amino acids. Trimming took off 4 bases at V and 6 bases at J, with 10 bases between the two ends. Germline CDR1 reads SGHKS; CDR2 reads YYEKEE (reference sequence). Here the CDR3 DNA reads TGTGCCAGCAGCCCCGAAGGGCATGGCTACACCTTC. It specifies CASSPEGHGYTF.

This clone was recorded only once. The chain combines TRBV19 with TRBJ1-5; the match to TRBD1 covers 7 bases. The V and J ends lost 10 bases and 0 bases, in that order; junction bases with no gene match: 6. The CDR3 is 14 amino acids. CDR1 is LNHDA and CDR2 is SQIVND in the germline V gene (reference sequence). The CDR3 sequence is CATTGDYSNQPQHF. The CDR3 region has the DNA TGTGCCACTACAGGGGATTATAGCAATCAGCCCCAGCATTTT. Supplemented by reference TRBV19 and TRBJ1-5, the full variable domain reads DGGITQSPKYLFRKEGQNVTLSCEQNLNHDAMYWYRQDPGQGLRLIYYSQIVNDFQKGDIAEGYSVSREKKESFPLTVTSAQKNPTAFYLCATTGDYSNQPQHFGDGTRLSIL.

The J gene is TRBJ2-5, the V gene TRBV5-1; 12 nucleotides align to TRBD2. Germline assignment: CDR1 SGHRS and CDR2 YFSETQ. V gave up 2 bases and J gave up 0 bases; unmatched junction bases: 2. The CDR3 sequence is 16 residues long. The CDR3 nucleotides are TGCGCCAGCAGCTTACTAGCGGGGGGTAACCAAGAGACCCAGTACTTC. Translating gives CASSLLAGGNQETQYF.

This clone was recorded a few times. The V gene is TRBV7-2, the J gene TRBJ2-7; D gene ambiguous. Trimming stripped 2 bases from V and 2 bases from J, with 7 bases between. The CDR3 has 13 residues. The germline gives CDR1 SGHTA, CDR2 FQGNSA. The CDR3 nucleotides read TGTGCCAGCAGCTTATCTGGAACCTACGAGCAGTACTTC. Its translation is CASSLSGTYEQYF.

The gene calls are TRBV5-1 and TRBJ2-5; maybe TRBD2 (6 bases). Germline V gene lookup returns CDR1 SGHRS and CDR2 YFSETQ. The CDR3 covers 17 residues. V dropped 0 bases and J dropped 0 bases, with 15 bases sitting between them. CDR3 in DNA: TGCGCCAGCAGCTTGGCCGGGGGTGGGGCGTACCAAGAGACCCAGTACTTC. The encoded protein is CASSLAGGGAYQETQYF.